This T cell receptor (beta chain) was profiled in a study of kidney transplant recipient with SARS-CoV-2 infection. TCRdb processed the reads anew with MiXCR; each CDR3 protein has one entry. The sample lists 200,000 to 250,000 distinct CDR3 sequences; around 28% were seen once. This clonotype was counted at least ten times. The material was a blood sample, obtained at baseline and between days 110 and 120 from a kidney transplant recipient. This sequence was found in a male patient between 25 and 40 years old who had COVID-19 and was a kidney transplant recipient. Some T cells may have come from the graft donor.

This CDR3 reads CASSLAGKTYEQFF. CDR3 nucleotide sequence: TGTGCCAGCAGCTTGGCAGGGAAGACATATGAGCAGTTCTTC. The chain links TRBV11-2 to TRBJ2-1, with a tentative D call TRBD1 (5 bases). Germline V gives CDR1 SGHAT, CDR2 FQNNGV. V lost 3 bases and J 8 bases, leaving 14 bases between the germline ends. The CDR3 contains 14 residues.